The 20 T cell receptor beta chains below were found in one sample sequenced in a study of identical twins. TCRdb fed the 5' RACE reads into MiXCR, producing one record per CDR3 protein. The sample yields 690,000 or so distinct CDR3 sequences, more than 6.5% seen once. These data were also reused for a study on yellow fever vaccine responses in identical twins.

The sample consisted of PBMCs. These receptors were collected from a woman under 30 in good health.

This chain connects TRBV12-3 or TRBV12-4 to TRBJ2-5; D ambiguous. Trimming took off 2 bases at V and 1 base at J, with 17 bases between the two ends. There are 17 residues in the CDR3. The CDR3 region has the DNA TGTGCCAGCAGTTTATCCGAGTTGTGGAGTTTCCAAGAGACCCAGTACTTC. It codes for CASSLSELWSFQETQYF.

This clonotype came up a few times. The chain combines TRBV29-1 with TRBJ2-7; 7 bases are shared with TRBD1. The V gene end was trimmed by 0 bases and the J gene end by 3 bases; junction bases not matched to a gene: 5. The CDR3 is made up of 14 amino acids. Germline V CDR1 and CDR2: SQVTM, ANQGSEA. The CDR3 sequence is CSVEDQGDYYEQYF. The CDR3 nucleotides read TGCAGCGTTGAAGATCAGGGGGATTACTACGAGCAGTACTTC.

The rearrangement links TRBV10-3 to TRBJ2-5; D unclear. The CDR3 runs to 12 residues. V was cut by 4 bases and J by 3 bases, with 6 bases left in between. Germline loops: CDR1 ENHRY, CDR2 SYGVKD. CDR3 protein: CAISAGEETQYF. For the CDR3, the DNA is TGTGCCATCAGTGCTGGTGAAGAGACCCAGTACTTC.

The rearrangement links TRBV6-1 to TRBJ2-1, with unresolved D. CDR3 length: 16 amino acids. V lost 5 bases, J lost 0 bases, and 14 bases lay in between. Germline V lookup: CDR1 MNHNS, CDR2 SASEGT. The CDR3: CASSPTGAYSYNEQFF. For the CDR3, the DNA is TGTGCCAGCAGTCCCACGGGCGCCTACTCCTACAATGAGCAGTTCTTC.

The V and J genes are TRBV2 and TRBJ2-1; D ambiguous. This CDR3 spans 11 amino acids. Germline CDR1 and CDR2: SNHLY and FYNNEI. V was shortened by 4 bases and J by 8 bases, with 6 bases between the two germline ends. The DNA for the CDR3 is TGTGCCAGCAGTGGTATGGATGAGCAGTTCTTC. Protein product: CASSGMDEQFF.

This clonotype was detected only a few times. Written as DNA, the CDR3 is TGTGCCAGCAGTCCCATGAGGGACTCTTACGAGCAGTACTTC. It translates to CASSPMRDSYEQYF. The rearrangement uses TRBV28 and TRBJ2-7; weak D call: TRBD2 (6 bases). Germline V gives CDR1 MDHEN, CDR2 SYDVKM. The CDR3 has 14 amino acids. V lost 5 bases and J lost 4, with 15 bases in between.

This clonotype was found a few times. This chain links TRBV29-1 with TRBJ2-7; D gene ambiguous. CDR1 is SQVTM and CDR2 is ANQGSEA in the germline V gene. The germline V and J ends were trimmed by 3 bases and 5 bases, with 11 bases remaining between them. The CDR3 has 12 residues. CDR3 in DNA: TGCAGCGTTGACCTTGTCGGCAACGAGCAGTACTTC. Its translation is CSVDLVGNEQYF.

This clonotype has at least ten counts. The chain combines TRBV7-2 with TRBJ1-2; 8 bases fit TRBD1. J lost 5 bases, V lost 5 bases, and 7 bases had no gene match. This CDR3 has 14 amino acids. Looked up from germline, CDR1 is SGHTA and CDR2 is FQGNSA. In DNA form, the CDR3 reads TGTGCCAGCAGCCAGCAGACAGGGGCATATGGCTACACCTTC. Translation: CASSQQTGAYGYTF.

Only a few counts were recorded for this clonotype. The chain has TRBV10-3 and TRBJ2-1; TRBD2 agrees at 8 bases. Unmatched junction bases numbered 7, after V lost 9 bases and J lost 6 bases. CDR3 size: 13 residues. Per germline, CDR1 ENHRY and CDR2 SYGVKD. CDR3 nucleotide sequence: TGTGCCATGTCGGGGGGGGGTGGCAATGAGCAGTTCTTC. The encoded protein is CAMSGGGGNEQFF.

This clonotype was counted between two and nine times. V is TRBV6-2 or TRBV6-3 and J is TRBJ2-1; 15 bases are a match to TRBD2. V lost 6 bases to trimming and J lost 8 bases; unmatched junction nucleotides: 8. Germline values: CDR1 MNHEY, CDR2 SVGEGT. The CDR3 loop spans 16 amino acids. The CDR3 sequence is CASRGLAGGFGHEQFF. CDR3 in DNA: TGTGCCAGCAGGGGACTAGCGGGAGGTTTCGGGCATGAGCAGTTCTTC.

The sample holds a few counts of this clonotype. The chain uses TRBV6-1 and TRBJ1-3, with D possibly matching TRBD1 (5 bases). Trimming removed 7 bases from V and 0 bases from J, with 16 bases in between. The germline CDR1 and CDR2 sequences are MNHNS and SASEGT. This CDR3 has 16 residues. CDR3 amino acids: CASTPQGVPSGNTIYF. The CDR3 nucleotides are TGTGCCAGCACCCCCCAGGGTGTTCCCTCTGGAAACACCATATATTTT.

This clonotype was recorded a few times. The chain combines TRBV21-1 with TRBJ2-7; the DNA was not used to check the table's D call, TRBD1. TRBV21-1 is termed a pseudogene. The CDR3 sequence is 16 residues long. The CDR3 spells CASSKFSRDRDYEQYF. CDR3 sequence (DNA): TGTGCCAGCAGCAAATTCTCCCGGGACAGAGACTACGAGCAGTACTTC.

The sample holds many counts of this clonotype. The chain recombines TRBV20-1 with TRBJ2-7, with unresolved D. Germline-derived CDR1 and CDR2 are DFQATT and SNEGSKA (reference sequence). The CDR3 has 14 amino acids. Trimming removed 0 bases from V and 1 base from J, with 10 bases in between. For the CDR3, the DNA is TGCAGTGCTAGAGATCCCCCCAGGTCCTACGAGCAGTACTTC. This gives the protein CSARDPPRSYEQYF.

Many counts were recorded for this clonotype. The chain has TRBV27 and TRBJ2-1; D gene ambiguous. The CDR3 is made up of 14 amino acids. V lost 2 bases and J lost 3, with 8 bases in between. Germline loops: CDR1 MNHEY, CDR2 SMNVEV (reference sequence). CDR3 protein: CASSLVVSYNEQFF. The DNA of the CDR3 is TGTGCCAGCAGTTTAGTAGTAAGCTACAATGAGCAGTTCTTC.

This clonotype was seen repeatedly, ten times or more. Sequence at one end of the junction differs from germline and may be a read error. The chain has TRBV7-2 and TRBJ2-7; 8 positions match TRBD2. The germline gives CDR1 SGHTA, CDR2 FQGNSA. The CDR3 contains 15 residues. The CDR3 sequence: CASSLGAGGPYEQYF. CDR3 sequence (DNA): TGTGCTAGCAGCTTAGGTGCGGGAGGACCCTACGAGCAGTACTTC.

In its sample, this clonotype was seen many times. The chain recombines TRBV20-1 with TRBJ2-1, with TRBD2 as a possible D gene (6 bases). The CDR3 is made up of 12 amino acids. CDR1 and CDR2 from the germline V gene are DFQATT and SNEGSKA (reference sequence). Trimming left V 4 bases short and J 6 bases short, with 10 bases between. The CDR3 sequence is CSAIHGGNEQFF. CDR3 in DNA: TGCAGTGCTATCCACGGGGGCAATGAGCAGTTCTTC.

The chain links TRBV20-1 to TRBJ2-5; D remains unclear. The germline CDR1 and CDR2 sequences are DFQATT and SNEGSKA (reference sequence). The CDR3 loop spans 13 amino acids. V lost 6 bases and J lost 0, with 11 bases in between. CDR3 bases: TGCAGTGCCCCAACCCAGTACCAAGAGACCCAGTACTTC. Its translation is CSAPTQYQETQYF.

The table lists this clonotype with a few counts. The gene calls are TRBV24-1 and TRBJ2-7; 7 nucleotides agree with TRBD2. Germline assignment: CDR1 KGHDR and CDR2 SFDVKD. V lost 3 bases to trimming and J lost 3 bases; unmatched junction nucleotides: 7. This CDR3 comprises 15 residues. The CDR3 loop reads CATSDPREAGYEQYF. The CDR3 DNA reads as TGTGCCACCAGTGATCCCCGGGAGGCTGGCTACGAGCAGTACTTC.

The J gene is TRBJ1-1, the V gene TRBV5-1, with D possibly being TRBD1 (5 bases). Deletions cut 4 bases from V and 0 bases from J, with 13 bases between. Germline CDR1 reads SGHRS; CDR2 reads YFSETQ. The CDR3 sequence is 15 residues long. CDR3 residues: CASSLTAGLNTEAFF. The CDR3 nucleotides are TGCGCCAGCAGCCTAACGGCAGGGCTGAACACTGAAGCTTTCTTT. Full variable domain (remainder filled in from reference TRBV5-1 and TRBJ1-1): KAGVTQTPRYLIKTRGQQVTLSCSPISGHRSVSWYQQTPGQGLQFLFEYFSETQRNKGNFPGRFSGRQFSNSRSEMNVSTLELGDSALYLCASSLTAGLNTEAFFGQGTRLTVV.

This clonotype was detected only a few times. V is TRBV5-6 and J is TRBJ2-5; weak D call: TRBD2 (6 bases). Germline CDR1 reads SGHDT; CDR2 reads YYEEEE. V was shortened by 3 bases and J by 5 bases, with 20 bases between the two germline ends. This CDR3 spans 16 amino acids. The CDR3 loop is CASSSFGGAGWETQYF. In DNA form, the CDR3 reads TGTGCCAGCAGCTCCTTTGGAGGGGCCGGGTGGGAGACCCAGTACTTC.